This record covers a single TCR beta chain. Its antigen is not known. All the people who gave samples were healthy bone marrow donors. The entry originates in a study of cytomegalovirus exposure and HLA in healthy donors. The V end lost 5 bases, the J end lost 3 bases, and 11 bases lay between the germline ends. The germline V gene has CDR1 LNHNV and CDR2 YYDKDF (reference sequence). The CDR3 length is 15 residues. General observations from the study: Later analysis found that TCR beta chains associated with HLA were more clonally expanded than other, equally common chains.

The PCR employed 60 Vbeta primers together with 13 Jbeta primers. Assay: immunoSEQ multiplex PCR; the TCRdb copy retains only in-frame clones and omits some. The repertoire holds some 150,000 clones, with 78% as singletons. The clonotype comes from a male donor in good health and CMV-seronegative. The specimen was PBMCs. The chain combines TRBV15 with TRBJ2-6, with D possibly matching TRBD2 (7 bases). CDR3 residues: CATSLGGLGANVLTF. CDR3 in DNA: TGTGCCACCAGCCTCGGGGGGCTTGGGGCCAACGTCCTGACTTTC.